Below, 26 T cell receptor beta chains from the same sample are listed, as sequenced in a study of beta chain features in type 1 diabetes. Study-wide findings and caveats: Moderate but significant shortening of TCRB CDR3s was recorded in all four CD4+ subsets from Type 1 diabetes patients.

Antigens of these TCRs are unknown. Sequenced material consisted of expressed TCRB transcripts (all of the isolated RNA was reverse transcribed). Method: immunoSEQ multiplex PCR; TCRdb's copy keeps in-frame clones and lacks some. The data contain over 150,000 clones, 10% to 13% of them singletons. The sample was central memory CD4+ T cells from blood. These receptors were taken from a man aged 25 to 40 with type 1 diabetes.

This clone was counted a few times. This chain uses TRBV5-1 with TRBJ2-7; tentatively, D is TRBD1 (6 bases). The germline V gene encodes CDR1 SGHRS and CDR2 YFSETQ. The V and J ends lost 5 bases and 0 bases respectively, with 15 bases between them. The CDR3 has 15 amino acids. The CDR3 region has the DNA TGCGCCAGCAGACGGTCGGCAGGGGACTCCTACGAGCAGTACTTC. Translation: CASRRSAGDSYEQYF.

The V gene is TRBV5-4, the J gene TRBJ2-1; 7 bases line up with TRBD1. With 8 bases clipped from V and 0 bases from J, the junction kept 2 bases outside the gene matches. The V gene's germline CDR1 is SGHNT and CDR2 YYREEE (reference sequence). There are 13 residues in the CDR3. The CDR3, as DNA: TGTGCCAGTCGGGACAGCTCCTACAATGAGCAGTTCTTC. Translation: CASRDSSYNEQFF.

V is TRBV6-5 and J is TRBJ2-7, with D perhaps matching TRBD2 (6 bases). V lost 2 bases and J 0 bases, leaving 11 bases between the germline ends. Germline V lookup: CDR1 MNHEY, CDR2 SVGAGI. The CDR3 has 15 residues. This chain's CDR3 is CASSYLPRGSYEQYF. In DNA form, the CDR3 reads TGTGCCAGCAGTTACCTCCCGCGGGGCTCCTACGAGCAGTACTTC.

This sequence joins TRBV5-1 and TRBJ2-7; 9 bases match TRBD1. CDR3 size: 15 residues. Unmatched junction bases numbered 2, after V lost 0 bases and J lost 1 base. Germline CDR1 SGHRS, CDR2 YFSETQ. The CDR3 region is CASSLGTGESYEQYF. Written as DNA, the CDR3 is TGCGCCAGCAGCTTGGGGACAGGGGAGTCCTACGAGCAGTACTTC.

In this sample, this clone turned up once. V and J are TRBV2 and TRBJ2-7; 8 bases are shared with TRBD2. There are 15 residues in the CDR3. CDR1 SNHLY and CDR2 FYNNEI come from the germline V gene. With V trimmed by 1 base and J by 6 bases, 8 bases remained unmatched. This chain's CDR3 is CASSEVAAGVGEQYF. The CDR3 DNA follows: TGTGCCAGCAGTGAAGTCGCAGCGGGAGTGGGCGAGCAGTACTTC.

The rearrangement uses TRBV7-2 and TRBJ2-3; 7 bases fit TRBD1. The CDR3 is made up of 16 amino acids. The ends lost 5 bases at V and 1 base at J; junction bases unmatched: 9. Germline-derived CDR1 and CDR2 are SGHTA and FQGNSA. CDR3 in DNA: TGTGCCAGCAGCCCGCAGACCGGGACAGGCACAGATACGCAGTATTTT. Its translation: CASSPQTGTGTDTQYF. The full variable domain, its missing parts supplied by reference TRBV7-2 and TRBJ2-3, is GAGVSQSPSNKVTEKGKDVELRCDPISGHTALYWYRQSLGQGLEFLIYFQGNSAPDKSGLPSDRFSAERTGGSVSTLTIQRTQQEDSAVYLCASSPQTGTGTDTQYFGPGTRLTVL.

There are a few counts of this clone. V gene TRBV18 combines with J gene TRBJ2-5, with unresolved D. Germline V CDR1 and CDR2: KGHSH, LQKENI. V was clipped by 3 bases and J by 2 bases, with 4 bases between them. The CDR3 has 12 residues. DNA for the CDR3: TGTGCCAGCTCACCCCCACAAGAGACCCAGTACTTC. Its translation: CASSPPQETQYF.

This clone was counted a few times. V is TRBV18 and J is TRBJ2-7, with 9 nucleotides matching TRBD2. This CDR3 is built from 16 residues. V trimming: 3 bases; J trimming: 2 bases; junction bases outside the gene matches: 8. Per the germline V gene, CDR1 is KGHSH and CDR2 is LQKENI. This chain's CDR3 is CASSPNRTSVTYEQYF. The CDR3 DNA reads TGTGCCAGCTCACCCAATCGGACTAGCGTAACCTACGAGCAGTACTTC.

CDR3 residues: CASSLGRGGTDTQYF. For the CDR3, the DNA is TGTGCCAGCAGCTTAGGCAGGGGTGGCACAGATACGCAGTATTTT. The rearrangement uses TRBV7-8 and TRBJ2-3, with TRBD1 as a possible D gene (6 bases). Between the trimmed V and J ends, which lost 1 base and 1 base, there was a span of 9 bases. The CDR3 is 15 residues long. Germline V lookup: CDR1 SGHVS, CDR2 FQNEAQ.

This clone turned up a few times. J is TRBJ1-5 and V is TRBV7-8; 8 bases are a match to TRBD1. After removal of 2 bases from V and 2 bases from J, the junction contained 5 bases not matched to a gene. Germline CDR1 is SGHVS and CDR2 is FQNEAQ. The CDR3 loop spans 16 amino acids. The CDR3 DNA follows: TGTGCCAGCAGCTTACGGCCGGGACAGGGCAATCAGCCCCAGCATTTT. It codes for CASSLRPGQGNQPQHF.

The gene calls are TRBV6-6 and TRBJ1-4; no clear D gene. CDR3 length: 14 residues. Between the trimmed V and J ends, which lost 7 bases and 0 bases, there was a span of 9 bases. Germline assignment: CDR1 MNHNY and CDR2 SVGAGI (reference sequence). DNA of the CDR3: TGTGCCAGCATCCAGTTTGCAACTAATGAAAAACTGTTTTTT. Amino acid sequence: CASIQFATNEKLFF.

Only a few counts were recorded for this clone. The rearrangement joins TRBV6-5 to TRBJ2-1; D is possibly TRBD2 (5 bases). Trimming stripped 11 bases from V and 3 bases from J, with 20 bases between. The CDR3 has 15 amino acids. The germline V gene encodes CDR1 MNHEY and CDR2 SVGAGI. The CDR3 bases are TGTGCCGTCCGGAGCCGTGAGGGCATCTACAATGAGCAGTTCTTC. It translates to CAVRSREGIYNEQFF.

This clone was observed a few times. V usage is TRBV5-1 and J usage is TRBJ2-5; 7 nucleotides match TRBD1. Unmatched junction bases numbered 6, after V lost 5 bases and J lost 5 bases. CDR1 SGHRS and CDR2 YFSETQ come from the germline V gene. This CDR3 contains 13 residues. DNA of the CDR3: TGCGCCAGCAGGATCGGGACAGAGGAGACCCAGTACTTC. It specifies CASRIGTEETQYF.

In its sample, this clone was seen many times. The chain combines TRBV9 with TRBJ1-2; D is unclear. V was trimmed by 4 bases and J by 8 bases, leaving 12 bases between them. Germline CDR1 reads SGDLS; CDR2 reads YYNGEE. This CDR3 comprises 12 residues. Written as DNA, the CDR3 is TGTGCCAGCAGCCTCCCACGAGAAGGCTACACCTTC. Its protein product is CASSLPREGYTF. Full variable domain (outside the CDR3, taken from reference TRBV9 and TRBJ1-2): DSGVTQTPKHLITATGQRVTLRCSPRSGDLSVYWYQQSLDQGLQFLIQYYNGEERAKGNILERFSAQQFPDLHSELNLSSLELGDSALYFCASSLPREGYTFGSGTRLTVV.

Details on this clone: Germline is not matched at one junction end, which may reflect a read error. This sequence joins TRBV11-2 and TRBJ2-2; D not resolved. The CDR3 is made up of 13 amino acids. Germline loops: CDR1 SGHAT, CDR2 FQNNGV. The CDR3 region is CASSTPKTGELFF. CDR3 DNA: TGTGCCAGCAGCACACCGAAGACCGGGGAGCTGTTTTTT.

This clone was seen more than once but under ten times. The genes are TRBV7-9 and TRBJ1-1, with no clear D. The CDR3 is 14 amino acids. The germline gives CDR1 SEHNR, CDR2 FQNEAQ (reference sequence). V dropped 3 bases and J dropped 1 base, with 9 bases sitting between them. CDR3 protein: CASSFSNRNTEAFF. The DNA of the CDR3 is TGTGCCAGCAGCTTTTCGAACAGGAACACTGAAGCTTTCTTT.

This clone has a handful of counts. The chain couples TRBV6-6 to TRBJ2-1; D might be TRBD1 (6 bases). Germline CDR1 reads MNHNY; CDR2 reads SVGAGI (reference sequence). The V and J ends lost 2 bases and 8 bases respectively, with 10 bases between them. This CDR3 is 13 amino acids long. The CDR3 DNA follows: TGTGCCAGCAGTTACACCCAGGGGTATGAGCAGTTCTTC. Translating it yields CASSYTQGYEQFF.

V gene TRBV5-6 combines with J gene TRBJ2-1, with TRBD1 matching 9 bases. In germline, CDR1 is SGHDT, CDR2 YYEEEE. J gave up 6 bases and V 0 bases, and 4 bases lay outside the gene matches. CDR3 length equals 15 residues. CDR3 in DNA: TGTGCCAGCAGCTTGGAGACAGGGGGTCTCAATGAGCAGTTCTTC. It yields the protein CASSLETGGLNEQFF.

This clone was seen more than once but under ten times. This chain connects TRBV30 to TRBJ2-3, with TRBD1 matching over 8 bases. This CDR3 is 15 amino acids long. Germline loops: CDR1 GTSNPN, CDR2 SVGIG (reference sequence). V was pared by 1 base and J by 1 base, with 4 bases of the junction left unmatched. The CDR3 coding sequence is TGTGCCTGGAGTGGACAGGGGTCGCGCACAGATACGCAGTATTTT. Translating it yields CAWSGQGSRTDTQYF.

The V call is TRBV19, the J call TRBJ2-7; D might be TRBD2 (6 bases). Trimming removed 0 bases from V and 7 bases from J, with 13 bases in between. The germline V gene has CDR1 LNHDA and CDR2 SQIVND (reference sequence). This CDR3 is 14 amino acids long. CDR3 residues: CASSIEWRDREQYF. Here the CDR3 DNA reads TGTGCCAGTAGTATAGAATGGCGGGACCGGGAGCAGTACTTC.

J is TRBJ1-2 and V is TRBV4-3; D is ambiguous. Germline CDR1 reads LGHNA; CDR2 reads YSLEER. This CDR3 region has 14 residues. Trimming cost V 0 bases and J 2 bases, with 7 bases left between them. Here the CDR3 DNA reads TGCGCCAGCAGCCAAGAAACCAGAAACTATGGCTACACCTTC. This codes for CASSQETRNYGYTF.

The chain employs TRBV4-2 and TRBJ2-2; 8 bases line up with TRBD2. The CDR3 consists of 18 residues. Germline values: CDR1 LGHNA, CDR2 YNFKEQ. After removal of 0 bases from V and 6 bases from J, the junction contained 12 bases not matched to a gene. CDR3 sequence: CASSQDPLSGRGSGELFF. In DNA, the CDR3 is TGTGCCAGCAGCCAAGATCCGCTGAGCGGGAGAGGGTCCGGGGAGCTGTTTTTT.

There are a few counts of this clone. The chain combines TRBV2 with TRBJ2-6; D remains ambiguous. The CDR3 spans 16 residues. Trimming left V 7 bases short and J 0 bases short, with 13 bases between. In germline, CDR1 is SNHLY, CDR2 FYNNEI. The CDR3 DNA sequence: TGTGCCAGCATCCCCTTCGAGAGCTCTGGGGCCAACGTCCTGACTTTC. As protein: CASIPFESSGANVLTF.

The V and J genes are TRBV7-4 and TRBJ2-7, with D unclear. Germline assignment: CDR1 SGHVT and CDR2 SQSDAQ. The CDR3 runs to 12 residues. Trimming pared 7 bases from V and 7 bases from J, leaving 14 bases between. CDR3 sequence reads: CASTPNTEEQYF. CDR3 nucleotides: TGTGCCAGCACCCCAAACACGGAGGAGCAGTACTTC.

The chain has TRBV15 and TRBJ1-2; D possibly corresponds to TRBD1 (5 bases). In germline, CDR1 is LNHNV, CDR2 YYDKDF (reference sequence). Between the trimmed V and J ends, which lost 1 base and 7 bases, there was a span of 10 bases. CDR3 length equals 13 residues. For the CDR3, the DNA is TGTGCCACCAGCAGAGGCAGGGAGGGTGGCTACACCTTC. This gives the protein CATSRGREGGYTF.

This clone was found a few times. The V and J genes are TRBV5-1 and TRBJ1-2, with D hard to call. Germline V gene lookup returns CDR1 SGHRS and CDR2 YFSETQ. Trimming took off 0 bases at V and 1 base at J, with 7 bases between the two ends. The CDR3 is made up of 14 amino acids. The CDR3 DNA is TGCGCCAGCAGCTTGGTCTCGGGTAACTATGGCTACACCTTC. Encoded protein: CASSLVSGNYGYTF.